Sequencing of this T cell receptor (beta chain) was carried out in a study of vaccination and CD4 T cells after COVID-19. The wider study: Under 10 convalescent patients had mild and one had severe PCR-confirmed SARS-CoV-2 disease. Ranging from 14 to 241, the interval between dose two and post-vaccine sampling had a median of 72 days. Study-wide findings and caveats: Reactive clonotype counts went from median about 21 after infection to around 38 after vaccination, nonsignificantly.

Time point described: late sampling 161 to 241 days after vaccination in three convalescent patients. Dates of positive PCR ran from March to December 2020, before US Alpha, Beta and Delta variants. TCRdb re-called the PCR reads through MiXCR, storing one row per CDR3 protein. This sample has 30,000 or so distinct CDR3 sequences, with approximately 49% found just once. As for this clonotype: Its antigen remains unidentified.

The CDR3 sequence is 15 residues long. J lost 1 base, V lost 3 bases, and 3 bases had no gene match. The germline gives CDR1 DFQATT, CDR2 SNEGSKA (reference sequence). The clonotype was recovered from a human donor who had recovered from COVID-19. The chain is built from TRBV20-1 and TRBJ2-1; TRBD2 matches at 10 bases. The sequencing used CD4+ T cells from blood, collected about 7 months after SARS-CoV-2 vaccination. The CDR3 DNA sequence: TGCAGTGCTAGTGGACTAGCGGCATCCTACAATGAGCAGTTCTTC. This translates into CSASGLAASYNEQFF.